The rows below give T cell receptor beta chains drawn from one sample of a study of T cell repertoires in cytomegalovirus infection. TCRdb re-analysed the reads in MiXCR, keeping a single row per CDR3 protein. The sample lists 400,000 to 600,000 distinct CDR3 sequences; roughly 42% were seen once. For these receptors, no antigen is known. Source: cultured PBMCs, taken from culture after CMV antigen stimulation. These receptors originate from a human donor in good health (CMV status not recorded). Some clones in this sample may be carry-over from other donors' samples. CDR3s include the opening cysteine and the closing phenylalanine or tryptophan. D genes are given only for firm matches. The size entry is marked missing in some rows and otherwise reads once, few, many or a size class.

>TRBJ1-3|TRBV10-3|NA|NA
TGTGCCATCAGTGGCAATCCCGGGCCAAGAGGAAACACCATATATTTT
CAISGNPGPRGNTIYF
>TRBJ1-2|TRBV7-2|NA|TRBD1
TGTGCCAGCAGCGAAGGACAGGGCTATGGCTACACCTTC
CASSEGQGYGYTF
>TRBJ2-2|TRBV7-2|many|TRBD1
TGTGCCAGCACCTCGGAGAGGGGGCTAGCATTCGGGGAGCTGTTTTTT
CASTSERGLAFGELFF
>TRBJ2-7|TRBV7-9|NA|NA
TGTGCCAGCAGCTCCCCCGAAATCTACGAGCAGTACTTC
CASSSPEIYEQYF
>TRBJ1-2|TRBV27|NA|TRBD1
TGTGCCAGCAGTTTACTTGGGCACAGGGGGCGCAACTATGGCTACACCTTC
CASSLLGHRGRNYGYTF
>TRBJ1-5|TRBV10-3|NA|TRBD1
TGTGCCATCAGAGACAGGGAAGATCAGCCCCAGCATTTT
CAIRDREDQPQHF
>TRBJ2-3|TRBV6-6|NA|NA
TGTGCCAGCACCGCTAGTCCAGATACGCAGTATTTT
CASTASPDTQYF
>TRBJ1-2|TRBV20-1|NA|NA
TGCAGTGCTAGTCAGGGCTCCTATGGCTACACCTTC
CSASQGSYGYTF
>TRBJ2-7|TRBV6-1|few|NA
TGTGCCAGCAGTGAGACGAGAGGAACAGTCTCCTACGAGCAGTACTTC
CASSETRGTVSYEQYF
>TRBJ1-4|TRBV6-5|NA|NA
TGTGCCAGCAGTTCAATCCGGGACAACCTTAATGAAAAACTGTTTTTT
CASSSIRDNLNEKLFF
>TRBJ2-7|TRBV5-1|NA|NA
TGCGCCAGCAGCTTGGAAACCGTCTACGAGCAGTACTTC
CASSLETVYEQYF
>TRBJ1-1|TRBV20-1|few|NA
TGCAGTGCCCGAGCCGGGAACACTGAAGCTTTCTTT
CSARAGNTEAFF
>TRBJ1-2|TRBV7-2|few|NA
TGTGCCAGCAGCTTAGTTCTGGGACCGACACGGAACTATGGCTACACCTTC
CASSLVLGPTRNYGYTF
>TRBJ2-7|TRBV12-3/TRBV12-4|NA|NA
TGTGCCAGCAGTTTAGCAGGGGAACGTGACGAGCAGTACTTC
CASSLAGERDEQYF
>TRBJ2-7|TRBV7-2|few|TRBD2
TGTGCCAGCAGCTTAGGGACTAGCGGGGGGTTACCTCAGTACTTC
CASSLGTSGGLPQYF
>TRBJ2-3|TRBV20-1|NA|TRBD2
TGCAGTGCTGGAAGCGGGAGGGGCACAGATACGCAGTATTTT
CSAGSGRGTDTQYF
>TRBJ2-7|TRBV7-6|NA|NA
TGTGCCAGCAGCCACCGGACAGAATACGAGCAGTACTTC
CASSHRTEYEQYF
>TRBJ1-2|TRBV2|few|NA
TGTGCCAGCAGTGTCAGGCAGGGAGATGGCTACACCTTC
CASSVRQGDGYTF
>TRBJ2-1|TRBV6-2/TRBV6-3|few|TRBD2
TGTGCCAGCACCAAATACGGGTCTAGCGGGGACAATGAGCAGTTCTTC
CASTKYGSSGDNEQFF
>TRBJ2-3|TRBV6-2/TRBV6-3|NA|TRBD2
TGTGCCAGCAGTTACGGAGTAGCGGGGGCAGATACGCAGTATTTT
CASSYGVAGADTQYF
>TRBJ2-7|TRBV7-2|NA|NA
TGTGCCAGCAGCTTAAATTCGGGGGCCTACGAGCAGTACTTC
CASSLNSGAYEQYF
>TRBJ2-7|TRBV28|few|TRBD1
TGTGCCAGCACCCCAAGGGGACAGGCCTCCTACGAGCAGTACTTC
CASTPRGQASYEQYF
>TRBJ2-1|TRBV25-1|NA|TRBD2
TGTGCCAGCAGATCTAGCGGGAGGCCAGATGAGCAGTTCTTC
CASRSSGRPDEQFF
>TRBJ1-6|TRBV20-1|NA|TRBD1
TGCAGTGCCGCGGGGGGGACAGGGGGAATTTCACCCCTCCACTTT
CSAAGGTGGISPLHF
>TRBJ2-7|TRBV10-3|NA|TRBD1
TGTGCCATCAGTTCGACAGGGAACGAGCAGTACTTC
CAISSTGNEQYF
>TRBJ2-3|TRBV10-3|few|NA
TGTGCCATCAGTTTTGGGGACACTAGCACAGATACGCAGTATTTT
CAISFGDTSTDTQYF
>TRBJ1-5|TRBV12-3/TRBV12-4|NA|NA
TGTGCCAGCAGTGGGAGTAGCAATCAGCCCCAGCATTTT
CASSGSSNQPQHF
>TRBJ2-7|TRBV12-5|few|NA
TGTGCTAGTGGTTTGGGGACGGGAGCCTACGAGCAGTACTTC
CASGLGTGAYEQYF
>TRBJ2-7|TRBV7-2|NA|TRBD1
TGTGCCAGCAGCCCCGCGGGACAGGGTACCTACGAGCAGTACTTC
CASSPAGQGTYEQYF
>TRBJ1-2|TRBV7-2|NA|NA
TGTGCCAGCAGCTCACGGTGGAGTGGCTATGGCTACACCTTC
CASSSRWSGYGYTF
>TRBJ1-2|TRBV12-3/TRBV12-4|NA|TRBD1
TGTGCCAGCAGTTTAGCGCTCAGGGGGCGAACATCTAACTATGGCTACACCTTC
CASSLALRGRTSNYGYTF
>TRBJ1-5|TRBV6-1|NA|TRBD1
TGTGCCAGCAGCCAGAGCCCGGGACAGGGCGGTCGCAATCAGCCCCAGCATTTT
CASSQSPGQGGRNQPQHF
>TRBJ2-1|TRBV7-8|many|NA
TGTGCCAGCAGCCTCCGGAGAGCGGGCAGCTCCTACAATGAGCAGTTCTTC
CASSLRRAGSSYNEQFF
>TRBJ1-3|TRBV7-2|many|NA
TGTGCCAGCAGCTTAAAGGGATACGGAAACACCATATATTTT
CASSLKGYGNTIYF
>TRBJ2-1|TRBV27|few|TRBD2
TGTGCCAGCAGTTCCCCCAGAGCGGGGGGGCGCAATGAGCAGTTCTTC
CASSSPRAGGRNEQFF
>TRBJ2-1|TRBV6-2/TRBV6-3|NA|NA
TGTGCCAGCAGTTATAGTGATGAGCAGTTCTTC
CASSYSDEQFF
>TRBJ2-7|TRBV6-1|few|TRBD2
TGTGCCAGCAGTGAACTAGCGGCCACCTACGAGCAGTACTTC
CASSELAATYEQYF
>TRBJ1-4|TRBV9|few|NA
TGTGCCAGCAGCGTGAACCAACAGAAGGGGAATGAAAAACTGTTTTTT
CASSVNQQKGNEKLFF
>TRBJ1-3|TRBV27|NA|NA
TGTGCCAGCAGATCCCTCGGCAGGGGACTGTCTGGAAACACCATATATTTT
CASRSLGRGLSGNTIYF
>TRBJ2-7|TRBV6-2/TRBV6-3|NA|NA
TGTGCCAGCAGTGTCCTAGGGTCATCCGACTACGAGCAGTACTTC
CASSVLGSSDYEQYF
>TRBJ1-5|TRBV6-5|NA|TRBD1
TGTGCCAGCAGTTACAGGGGGCAAGGGCAGCCCCAGCATTTT
CASSYRGQGQPQHF
>TRBJ2-3|TRBV4-1|few|NA
TGCGCCAGCAGCCAATCCCCTCGGGGCCTCACAGATACGCAGTATTTT
CASSQSPRGLTDTQYF
>TRBJ1-4|TRBV5-4|NA|NA
TGTGCCAGCAGCAACATTCGCAAGGGTGAAAAACTGTTTTTT
CASSNIRKGEKLFF
>TRBJ2-1|TRBV27|NA|NA
TGTGCCAGCCCCTTGGGGCGGGGTAAGGGGTATGAGCAGTTCTTC
CASPLGRGKGYEQFF
>TRBJ2-1|TRBV4-2|NA|TRBD1
TGTGCCAGCAGCCAGCAGACAGGGGGCTATGAGCAGTTCTTC
CASSQQTGGYEQFF
>TRBJ2-1|TRBV11-2|NA|TRBD2
TGTGCCAGCAGCCCTGGACTAGCGGGGGTGAACTCCTACAATGAGCAGTTCTTC
CASSPGLAGVNSYNEQFF
>TRBJ2-6|TRBV12-3/TRBV12-4|NA|NA
TGTGCCAGCGGGACGGCTGGGGCCAACGTCCTGACTTTC
CASGTAGANVLTF
>TRBJ2-3|TRBV7-6|many|TRBD2
TGTGCCAGCAGCTCGGGACTAGCGGGGGGTCCCACCCCGGGGACGCAGTATTTT
CASSSGLAGGPTPGTQYF